This T cell receptor beta chain was observed in a study of CXCR3-negative and CXCR3-positive naive CD8 T cells. Overall study findings and caveats: The TRBV-TRBJ usage of naive CXCR3-negative and CXCR3-positive cells was similar, but that of memory cells differed. From TRB CDR3 properties, TCR strength was inferred; surface CD5 did not differ between naive subsets.

In preparing the TRB cDNA libraries, 5' RACE with UMI labels was used. Using the 5' RACE reads, TCRdb records one entry per CDR3 protein without DNA. This table holds around 50,000 distinct CDR3 sequences. Triplicate sorting captured roughly 300,000 cells each from every CD8+ T cell subset. Worth noting for this clonotype: Its target is unknown.

The receptor's source is a human donor in good health. Some clones in this sample may be carry-over from other donors' samples. Sequenced material: memory CD8+ T cells from blood.

CDR3 protein: CASSMSGATSEQFF. The rearrangement uses TRBV28 and TRBJ2-1; TCRdb's D call of TRBD1 is untestable without DNA. Germline values: CDR1 MDHEN, CDR2 SYDVKM. The CDR3 has 14 residues. The full variable domain, completed using reference TRBV28 and TRBJ2-1, is DVKVTQSSRYLVKRTGEKVFLECVQDMDHENMFWYRQDPGLGLRLIYFSYDVKMKEKGDIPEGYSVSREKKERFSLILESASTNQTSMYLCASSMSGATSEQFFGPGTRLTVL.